Given below is one T cell receptor beta chain in context. The PCR employed 60 Vbeta primers together with 13 Jbeta primers. Libraries were prepared by immunoSEQ multiplex PCR; TCRdb keeps only in-frame clonotypes and omits some of them. The sample carries approximately 92,000 clones, around 81% recorded once. This sample was taken from a study of cytomegalovirus exposure and HLA in healthy donors. CDR3 size: 14 residues. With 0 bases removed from V and 2 bases from J, the gap between germline ends came to 7 bases. The germline V gene encodes CDR1 SGHTA and CDR2 FQGNSA. The specimen was PBMCs. This TCR derives from a woman aged 70-85 years in good health and CMV-seropositive. V usage is TRBV7-2 and J usage is TRBJ1-1; a weak D match, TRBD1 (6 bases). CDR3 sequence (DNA): TGTGCCAGCAGCTTAGCGGGGACAAACACTGAAGCTTTCTTT. It specifies CASSLAGTNTEAFF.